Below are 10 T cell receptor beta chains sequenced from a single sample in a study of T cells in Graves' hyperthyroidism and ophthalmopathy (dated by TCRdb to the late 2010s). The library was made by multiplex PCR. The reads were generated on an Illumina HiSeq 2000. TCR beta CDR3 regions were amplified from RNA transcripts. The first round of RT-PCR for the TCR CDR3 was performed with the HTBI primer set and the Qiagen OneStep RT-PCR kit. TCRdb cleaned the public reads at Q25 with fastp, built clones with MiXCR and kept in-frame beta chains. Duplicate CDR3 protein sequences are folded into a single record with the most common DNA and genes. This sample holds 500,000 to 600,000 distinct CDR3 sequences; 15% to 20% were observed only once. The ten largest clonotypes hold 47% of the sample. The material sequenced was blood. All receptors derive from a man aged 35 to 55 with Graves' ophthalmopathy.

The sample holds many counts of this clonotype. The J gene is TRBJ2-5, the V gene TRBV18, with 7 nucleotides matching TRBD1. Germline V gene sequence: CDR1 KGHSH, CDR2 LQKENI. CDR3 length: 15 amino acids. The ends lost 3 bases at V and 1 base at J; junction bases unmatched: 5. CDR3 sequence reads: CASSPPRTGQETQYF. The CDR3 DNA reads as TGTGCCAGCTCACCGCCCCGGACAGGCCAAGAGACCCAGTACTTC.

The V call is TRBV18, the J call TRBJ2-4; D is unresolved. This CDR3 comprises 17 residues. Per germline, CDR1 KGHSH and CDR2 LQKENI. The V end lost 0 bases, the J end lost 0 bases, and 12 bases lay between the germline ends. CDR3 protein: CASSPPVGFLAKNIQYF. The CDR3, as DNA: TGTGCCAGCTCACCACCGGTCGGGTTCCTAGCCAAAAACATTCAGTACTTC.

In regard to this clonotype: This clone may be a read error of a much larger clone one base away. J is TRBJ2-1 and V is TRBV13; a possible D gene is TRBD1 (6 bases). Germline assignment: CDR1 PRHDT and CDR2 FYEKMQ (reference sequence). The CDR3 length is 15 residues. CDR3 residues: CAGSLRQETYNEQFF. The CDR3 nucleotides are TGTGCCGGCAGCCTTCGACAGGAGACCTACAATGAGCAGTTCTTC.

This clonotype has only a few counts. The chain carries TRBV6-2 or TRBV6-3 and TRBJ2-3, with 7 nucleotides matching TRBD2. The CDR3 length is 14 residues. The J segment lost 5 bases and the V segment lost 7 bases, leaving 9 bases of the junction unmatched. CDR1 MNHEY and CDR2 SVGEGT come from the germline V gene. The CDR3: CASILRGREDTQYF. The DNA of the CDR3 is TGTGCCAGCATTTTACGGGGGAGGGAAGATACGCAGTATTTT.

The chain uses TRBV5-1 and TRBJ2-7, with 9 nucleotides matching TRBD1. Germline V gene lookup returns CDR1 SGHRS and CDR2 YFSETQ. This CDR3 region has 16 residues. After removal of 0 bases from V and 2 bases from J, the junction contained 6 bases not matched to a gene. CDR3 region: CASSLDRGRLAYEQYF. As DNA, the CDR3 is TGCGCCAGCAGCTTGGACAGGGGGCGACTAGCCTACGAGCAGTACTTC.

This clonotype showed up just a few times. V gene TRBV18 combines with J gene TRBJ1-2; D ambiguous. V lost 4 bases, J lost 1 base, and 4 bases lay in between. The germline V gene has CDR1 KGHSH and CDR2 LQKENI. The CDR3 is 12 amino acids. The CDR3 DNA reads TGTGCCAGCTCACGGTATAACTATGGCTACACCTTC. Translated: CASSRYNYGYTF.

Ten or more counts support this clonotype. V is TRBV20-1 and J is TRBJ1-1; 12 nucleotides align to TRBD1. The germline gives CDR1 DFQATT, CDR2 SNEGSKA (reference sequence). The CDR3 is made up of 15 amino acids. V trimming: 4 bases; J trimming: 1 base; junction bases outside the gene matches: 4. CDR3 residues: CSATGQGAKNTEAFF. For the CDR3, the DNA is TGCAGTGCTACGGGACAGGGGGCGAAGAACACTGAAGCTTTCTTT.

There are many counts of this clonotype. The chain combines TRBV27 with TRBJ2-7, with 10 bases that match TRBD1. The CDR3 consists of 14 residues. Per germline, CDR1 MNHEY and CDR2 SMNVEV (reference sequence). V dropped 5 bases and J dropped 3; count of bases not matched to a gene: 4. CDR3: CASSQWDRGYEQYF. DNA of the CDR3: TGTGCCAGCAGTCAATGGGACAGGGGCTACGAGCAGTACTTC.

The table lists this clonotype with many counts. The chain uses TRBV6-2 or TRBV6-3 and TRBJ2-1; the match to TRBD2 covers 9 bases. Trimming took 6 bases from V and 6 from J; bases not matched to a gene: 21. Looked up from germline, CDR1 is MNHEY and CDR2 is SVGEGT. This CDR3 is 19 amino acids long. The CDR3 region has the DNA TGTGCCAGCAGATCGAGACCCGGGACTAGCATGATGAAGGGCAATGAGCAGTTCTTC. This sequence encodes CASRSRPGTSMMKGNEQFF.

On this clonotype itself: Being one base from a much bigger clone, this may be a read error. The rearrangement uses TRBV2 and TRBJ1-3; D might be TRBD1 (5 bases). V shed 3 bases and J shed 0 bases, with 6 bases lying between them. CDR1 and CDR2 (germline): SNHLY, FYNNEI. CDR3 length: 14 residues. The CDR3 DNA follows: TGTGCCAGCAGTGAGGGGGTCTCTGGAAACACCATATATTTT. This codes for CASSEGVSGNTIYF.